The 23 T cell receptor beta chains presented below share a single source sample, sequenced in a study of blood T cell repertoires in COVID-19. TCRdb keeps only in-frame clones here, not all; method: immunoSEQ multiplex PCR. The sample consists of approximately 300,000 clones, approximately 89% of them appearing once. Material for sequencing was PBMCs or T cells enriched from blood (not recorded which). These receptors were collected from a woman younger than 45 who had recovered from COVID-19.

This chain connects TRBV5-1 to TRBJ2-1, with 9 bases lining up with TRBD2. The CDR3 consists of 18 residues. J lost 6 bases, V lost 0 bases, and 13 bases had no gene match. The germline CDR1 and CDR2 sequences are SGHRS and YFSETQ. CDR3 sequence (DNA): TGCGCCAGCAGCTTGGGGGCACCCGGGACTAGCAGGTTCAATGAGCAGTTCTTC. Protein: CASSLGAPGTSRFNEQFF. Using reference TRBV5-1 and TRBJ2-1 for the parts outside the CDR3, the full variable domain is KAGVTQTPRYLIKTRGQQVTLSCSPISGHRSVSWYQQTPGQGLQFLFEYFSETQRNKGNFPGRFSGRQFSNSRSEMNVSTLELGDSALYLCASSLGAPGTSRFNEQFFGPGTRLTVL.

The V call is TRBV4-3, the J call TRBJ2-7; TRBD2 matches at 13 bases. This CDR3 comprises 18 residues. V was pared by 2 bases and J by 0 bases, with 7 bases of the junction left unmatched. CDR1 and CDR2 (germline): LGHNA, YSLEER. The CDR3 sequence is CASSQLRTSGRTSYEQYF. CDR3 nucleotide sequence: TGCGCCAGCAGCCAACTAAGGACTAGCGGGAGAACCTCCTACGAGCAGTACTTC.

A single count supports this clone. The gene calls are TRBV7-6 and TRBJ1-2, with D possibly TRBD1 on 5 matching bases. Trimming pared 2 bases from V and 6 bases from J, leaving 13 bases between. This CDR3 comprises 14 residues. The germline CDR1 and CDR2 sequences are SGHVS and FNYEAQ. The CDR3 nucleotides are TGTGCCAGCAGCTTATATCAGGGATCTGATGGCTACACCTTC. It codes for CASSLYQGSDGYTF.

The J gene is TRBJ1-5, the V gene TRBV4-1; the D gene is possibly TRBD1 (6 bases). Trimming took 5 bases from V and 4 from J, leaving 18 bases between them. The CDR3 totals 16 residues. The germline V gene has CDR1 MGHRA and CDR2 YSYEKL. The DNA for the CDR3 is TGCGCCAGCAGCTCGGGGGGGCAGGGTGCAAATCAGCCCCAGCATTTT. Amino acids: CASSSGGQGANQPQHF.

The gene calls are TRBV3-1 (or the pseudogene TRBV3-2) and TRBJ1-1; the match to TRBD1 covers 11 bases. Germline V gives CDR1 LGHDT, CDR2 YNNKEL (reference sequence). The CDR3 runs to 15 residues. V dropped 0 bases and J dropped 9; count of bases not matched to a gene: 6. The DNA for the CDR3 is TGTGCCAGCAGCCAAGACGCGGGACAGGGGGTTAAAGCTTTCTTT. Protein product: CASSQDAGQGVKAFF.

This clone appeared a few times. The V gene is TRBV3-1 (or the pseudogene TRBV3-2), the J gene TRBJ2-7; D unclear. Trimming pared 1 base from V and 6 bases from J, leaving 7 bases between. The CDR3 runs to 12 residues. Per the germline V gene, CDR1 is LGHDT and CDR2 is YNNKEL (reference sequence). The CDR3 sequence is CASSQGDGEQYF. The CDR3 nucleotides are TGTGCCAGCAGCCAAGGCGATGGCGAGCAGTACTTC.

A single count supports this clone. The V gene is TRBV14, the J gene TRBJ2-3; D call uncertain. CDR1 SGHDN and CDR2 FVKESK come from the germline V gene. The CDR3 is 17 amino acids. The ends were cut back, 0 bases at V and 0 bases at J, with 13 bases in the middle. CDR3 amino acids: CASSQDWANPSTDTQYF. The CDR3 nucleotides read TGTGCCAGCAGCCAAGACTGGGCGAATCCTAGCACAGATACGCAGTATTTT.

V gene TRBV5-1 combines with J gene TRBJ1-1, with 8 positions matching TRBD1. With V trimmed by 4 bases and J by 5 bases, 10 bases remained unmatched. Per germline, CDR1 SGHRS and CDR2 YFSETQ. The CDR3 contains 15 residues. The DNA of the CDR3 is TGCGCCAGCAGCCTGCAGGGGGCGCAAAGGACTGAAGCTTTCTTT. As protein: CASSLQGAQRTEAFF. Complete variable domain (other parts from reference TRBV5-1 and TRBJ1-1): KAGVTQTPRYLIKTRGQQVTLSCSPISGHRSVSWYQQTPGQGLQFLFEYFSETQRNKGNFPGRFSGRQFSNSRSEMNVSTLELGDSALYLCASSLQGAQRTEAFFGQGTRLTVV.

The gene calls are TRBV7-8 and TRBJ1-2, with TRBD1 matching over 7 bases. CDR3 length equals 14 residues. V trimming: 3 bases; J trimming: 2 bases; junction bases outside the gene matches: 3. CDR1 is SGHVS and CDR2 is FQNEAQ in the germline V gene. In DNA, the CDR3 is TGTGCCAGCAGCTTGGACAGGTCCAACTATGGCTACACCTTC. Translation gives CASSLDRSNYGYTF.

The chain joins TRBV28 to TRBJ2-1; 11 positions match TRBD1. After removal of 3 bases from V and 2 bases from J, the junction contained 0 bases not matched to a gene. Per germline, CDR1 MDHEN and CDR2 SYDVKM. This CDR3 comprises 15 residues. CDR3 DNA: TGTGCCAGCAGTTTGGACAGGGGGCCCTACAATGAGCAGTTCTTC. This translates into CASSLDRGPYNEQFF. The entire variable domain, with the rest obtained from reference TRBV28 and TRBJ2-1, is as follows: DVKVTQSSRYLVKRTGEKVFLECVQDMDHENMFWYRQDPGLGLRLIYFSYDVKMKEKGDIPEGYSVSREKKERFSLILESASTNQTSMYLCASSLDRGPYNEQFFGPGTRLTVL.

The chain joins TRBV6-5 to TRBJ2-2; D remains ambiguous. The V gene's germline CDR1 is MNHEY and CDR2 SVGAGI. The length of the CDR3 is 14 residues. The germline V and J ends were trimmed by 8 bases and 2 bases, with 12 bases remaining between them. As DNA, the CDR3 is TGTGCCAGCTGTAACAGCCATAACACCGGGGAGCTGTTTTTT. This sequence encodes CASCNSHNTGELFF.

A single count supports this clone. The CDR3 spells CASIRLGGTEAFF. Here the CDR3 DNA reads TGTGCCAGTATCAGACTCGGCGGGACTGAAGCTTTCTTT. The V call is TRBV25-1, the J call TRBJ1-1; no clear D. The CDR3 covers 13 residues. Looked up from germline, CDR1 is MGHDK and CDR2 is SYGVNS. V was cut by 9 bases and J by 5 bases, with 16 bases left in between.

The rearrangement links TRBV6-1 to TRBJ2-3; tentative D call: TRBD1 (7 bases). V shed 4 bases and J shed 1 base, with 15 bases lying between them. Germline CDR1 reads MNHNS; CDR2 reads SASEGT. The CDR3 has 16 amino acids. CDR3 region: CASSGIQGGGTDTQYF. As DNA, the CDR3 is TGTGCCAGCAGTGGAATCCAGGGGGGAGGCACAGATACGCAGTATTTT.

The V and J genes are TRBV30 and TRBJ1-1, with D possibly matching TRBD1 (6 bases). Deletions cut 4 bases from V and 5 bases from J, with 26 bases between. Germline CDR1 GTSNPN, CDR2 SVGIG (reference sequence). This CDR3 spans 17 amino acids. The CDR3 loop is CAWNQGLGSGDKTEAFF. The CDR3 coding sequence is TGTGCCTGGAATCAGGGGTTGGGGTCAGGGGACAAAACTGAAGCTTTCTTT.

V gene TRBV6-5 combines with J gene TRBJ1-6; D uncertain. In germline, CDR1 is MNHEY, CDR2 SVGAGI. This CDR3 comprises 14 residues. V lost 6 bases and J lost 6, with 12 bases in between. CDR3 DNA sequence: TGTGCCAGCAGAGAGGTTGTGGCTAATTCACCCCTCCACTTT. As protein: CASREVVANSPLHF.

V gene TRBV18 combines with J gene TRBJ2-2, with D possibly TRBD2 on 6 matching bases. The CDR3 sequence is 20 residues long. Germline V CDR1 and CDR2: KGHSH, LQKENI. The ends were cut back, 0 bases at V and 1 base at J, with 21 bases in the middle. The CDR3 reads CASSPPRRSGWAENTGELFF. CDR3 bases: TGTGCCAGCTCACCACCTCGGAGAAGCGGGTGGGCAGAGAACACCGGGGAGCTGTTTTTT.

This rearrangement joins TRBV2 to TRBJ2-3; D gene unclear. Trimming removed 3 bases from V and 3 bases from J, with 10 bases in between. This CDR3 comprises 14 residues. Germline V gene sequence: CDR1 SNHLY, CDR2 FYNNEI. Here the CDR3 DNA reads TGTGCCAGCAGTGACCGATACCTAACAGATACGCAGTATTTT. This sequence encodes CASSDRYLTDTQYF. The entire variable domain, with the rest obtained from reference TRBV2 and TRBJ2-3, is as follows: EPEVTQTPSHQVTQMGQEVILRCVPISNHLYFYWYRQILGQKVEFLVSFYNNEISEKSEIFDDQFSVERPDGSNFTLKIRSTKLEDSAMYFCASSDRYLTDTQYFGPGTRLTVL.

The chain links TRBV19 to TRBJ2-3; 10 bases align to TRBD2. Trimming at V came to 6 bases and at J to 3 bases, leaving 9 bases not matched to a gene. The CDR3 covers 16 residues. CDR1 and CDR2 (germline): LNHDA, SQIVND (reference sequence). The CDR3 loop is CASRSRVAGGTDTQYF. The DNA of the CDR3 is TGTGCCAGTAGATCCCGGGTAGCGGGAGGAACAGATACGCAGTATTTT. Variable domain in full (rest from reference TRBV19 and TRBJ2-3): DGGITQSPKYLFRKEGQNVTLSCEQNLNHDAMYWYRQDPGQGLRLIYYSQIVNDFQKGDIAEGYSVSREKKESFPLTVTSAQKNPTAFYLCASRSRVAGGTDTQYFGPGTRLTVL.

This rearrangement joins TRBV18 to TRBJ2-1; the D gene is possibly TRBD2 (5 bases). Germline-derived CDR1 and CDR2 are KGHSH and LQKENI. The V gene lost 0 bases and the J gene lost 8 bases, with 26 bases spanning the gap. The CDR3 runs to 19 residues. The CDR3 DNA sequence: TGTGCCAGCTCACCACCTACTAGAGGTGGAGTTAGTCTCGCAGATGAGCAGTTCTTC. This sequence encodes CASSPPTRGGVSLADEQFF.

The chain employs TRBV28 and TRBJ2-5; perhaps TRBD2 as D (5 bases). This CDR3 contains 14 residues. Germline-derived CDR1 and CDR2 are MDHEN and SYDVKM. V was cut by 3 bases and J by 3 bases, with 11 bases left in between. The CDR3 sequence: CASSFPDGEETQYF. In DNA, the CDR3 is TGTGCCAGCAGTTTCCCGGACGGGGAAGAGACCCAGTACTTC.

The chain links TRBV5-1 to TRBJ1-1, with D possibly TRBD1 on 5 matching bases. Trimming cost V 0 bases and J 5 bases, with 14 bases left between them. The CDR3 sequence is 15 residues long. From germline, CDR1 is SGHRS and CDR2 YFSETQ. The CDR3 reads CASSLEESGWTEAFF. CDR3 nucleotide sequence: TGCGCCAGCAGCTTGGAGGAGTCAGGGTGGACTGAAGCTTTCTTT.

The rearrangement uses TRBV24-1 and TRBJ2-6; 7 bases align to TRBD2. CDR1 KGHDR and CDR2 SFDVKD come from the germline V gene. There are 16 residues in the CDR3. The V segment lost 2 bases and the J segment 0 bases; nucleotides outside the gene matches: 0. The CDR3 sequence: CATSDSGGSGANVLTF. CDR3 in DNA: TGTGCCACCAGTGATTCGGGGGGCTCTGGGGCCAACGTCCTGACTTTC.

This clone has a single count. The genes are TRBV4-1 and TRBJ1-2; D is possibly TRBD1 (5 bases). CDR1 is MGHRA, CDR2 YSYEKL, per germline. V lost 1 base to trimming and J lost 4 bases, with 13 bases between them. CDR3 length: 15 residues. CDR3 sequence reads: CASSQGAGLSYGYTF. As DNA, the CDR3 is TGCGCCAGCAGCCAAGGCGCGGGGCTGAGCTATGGCTACACCTTC.